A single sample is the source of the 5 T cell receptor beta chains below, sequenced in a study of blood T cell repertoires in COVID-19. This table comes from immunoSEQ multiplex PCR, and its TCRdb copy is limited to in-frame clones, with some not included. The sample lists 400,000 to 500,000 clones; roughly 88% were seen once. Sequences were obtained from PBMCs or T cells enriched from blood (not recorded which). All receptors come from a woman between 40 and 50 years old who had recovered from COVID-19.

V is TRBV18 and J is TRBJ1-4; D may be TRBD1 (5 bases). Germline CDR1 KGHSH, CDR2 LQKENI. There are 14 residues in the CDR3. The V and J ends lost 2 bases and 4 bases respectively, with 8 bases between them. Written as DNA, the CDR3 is TGTGCCAGCTCACCAGTCAGGGTTAATGAAAAACTGTTTTTT. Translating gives CASSPVRVNEKLFF.

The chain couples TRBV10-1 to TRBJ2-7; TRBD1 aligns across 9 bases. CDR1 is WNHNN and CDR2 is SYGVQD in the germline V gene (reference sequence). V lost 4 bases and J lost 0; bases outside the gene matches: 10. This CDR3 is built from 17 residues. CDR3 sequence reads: CASSGRVGTGSSYEQYF. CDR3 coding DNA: TGCGCCAGCAGTGGAAGGGTCGGGACAGGGTCCTCCTACGAGCAGTACTTC.

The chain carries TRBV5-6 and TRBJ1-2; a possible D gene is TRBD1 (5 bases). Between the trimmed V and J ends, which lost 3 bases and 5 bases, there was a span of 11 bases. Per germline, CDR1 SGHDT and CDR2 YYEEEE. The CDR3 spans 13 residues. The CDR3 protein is CASSSLSGYGYTF. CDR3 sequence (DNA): TGTGCCAGCAGCTCATTGTCAGGGTATGGCTACACCTTC. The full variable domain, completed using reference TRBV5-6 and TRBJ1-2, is DAGVTQSPTHLIKTRGQQVTLRCSPKSGHDTVSWYQQALGQGPQFIFQYYEEEERQRGNFPDRFSGHQFPNYSSELNVNALLLGDSALYLCASSSLSGYGYTFGSGTRLTVV.

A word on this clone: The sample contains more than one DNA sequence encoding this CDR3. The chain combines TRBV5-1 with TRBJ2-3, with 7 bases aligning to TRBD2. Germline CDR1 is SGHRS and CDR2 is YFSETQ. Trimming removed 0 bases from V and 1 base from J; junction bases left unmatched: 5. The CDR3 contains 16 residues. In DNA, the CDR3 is TGCGCCAGCAGCTTGGGCGCTAGCGGAGGCACAGATACGCAGTATTTT. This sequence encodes CASSLGASGGTDTQYF. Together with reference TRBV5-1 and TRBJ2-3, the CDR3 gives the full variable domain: KAGVTQTPRYLIKTRGQQVTLSCSPISGHRSVSWYQQTPGQGLQFLFEYFSETQRNKGNFPGRFSGRQFSNSRSEMNVSTLELGDSALYLCASSLGASGGTDTQYFGPGTRLTVL.

In DNA form, the CDR3 reads TGTGCCAGCAGCTTAGGGGCAGGGCACACTGAAGCTTTCTTT. Translation gives CASSLGAGHTEAFF. The chain couples TRBV11-2 to TRBJ1-1, with a tentative D call TRBD1 (5 bases). The CDR3 is 14 residues long. Germline CDR1 is SGHAT and CDR2 is FQNNGV. V was cut by 1 base and J by 3 bases, with 9 bases left in between.